These 15 T cell receptor beta chains were sequenced from one sample in a study of blood T cell repertoires in COVID-19. Libraries were prepared by immunoSEQ multiplex PCR; TCRdb keeps only in-frame clonotypes and omits some of them. Of some 270,000 clones in the sample, over 80% were seen once. Input material: PBMCs or T cells enriched from blood (not recorded which). The origin of the receptors is a woman aged 30 to 39 with acute COVID-19.

The CDR3 bases are TGTGCCAGCGCCCCCCCCGGGTTTGGGGCCAACGTCCTGACTTTC. Its protein product is CASAPPGFGANVLTF. The gene calls are TRBV7-9 and TRBJ2-6, with D unclear. The CDR3 has 15 amino acids. The germline gives CDR1 SEHNR, CDR2 FQNEAQ (reference sequence). Trimming shortened V by 8 bases and J by 3 bases, and 14 bases separated the two germline ends.

This rearrangement joins TRBV28 to TRBJ2-2; 11 positions match TRBD2. V gave up 8 bases and J gave up 4 bases; unmatched junction bases: 6. This CDR3 is 15 amino acids long. Germline V gene sequence: CDR1 MDHEN, CDR2 SYDVKM. The CDR3 loop reads CASLPGTSGTGELFF. CDR3 coding DNA: TGTGCCAGCCTACCCGGGACTAGCGGCACCGGGGAGCTGTTTTTT.

The chain joins TRBV7-2 to TRBJ2-7, with 10 bases matching TRBD2. The CDR3 runs to 16 residues. Trimming took 0 bases from V and 0 from J; bases not matched to a gene: 2. Germline V lookup: CDR1 SGHTA, CDR2 FQGNSA. The chain's CDR3 is CASSLAGTSDSYEQYF. The CDR3 DNA is TGTGCCAGCAGCTTAGCCGGGACTAGCGACTCCTACGAGCAGTACTTC. The whole variable domain, remainder taken from reference TRBV7-2 and TRBJ2-7, is GAGVSQSPSNKVTEKGKDVELRCDPISGHTALYWYRQSLGQGLEFLIYFQGNSAPDKSGLPSDRFSAERTGGSVSTLTIQRTQQEDSAVYLCASSLAGTSDSYEQYFGPGTRLTVT.

The V gene is TRBV19, the J gene TRBJ2-1; maybe TRBD1 (5 bases). Trimming shortened V by 1 base and J by 1 base, and 14 bases separated the two germline ends. Germline assignment: CDR1 LNHDA and CDR2 SQIVND (reference sequence). This CDR3 contains 17 residues. The CDR3 region is CASSIASVGLSYNEQFF. CDR3 coding DNA: TGTGCCAGTAGTATAGCCTCAGTGGGGCTATCCTACAATGAGCAGTTCTTC.

The chain recombines TRBV3-1 (or the pseudogene TRBV3-2) with TRBJ1-2; 10 positions agree with TRBD1. V was pared by 0 bases and J by 8 bases, with 6 bases of the junction left unmatched. This CDR3 region has 15 residues. Germline CDR1 is LGHDT and CDR2 is YNNKEL (reference sequence). The DNA of the CDR3 is TGTGCCAGCAGCCAAGAAAGGACAGGGGGTTTCGGCTACACCTTC. Its protein product is CASSQERTGGFGYTF.

This rearrangement joins TRBV24-1 to TRBJ2-2; D is possibly TRBD2 (5 bases). Trimming left V 4 bases short and J 2 bases short, with 7 bases between. This CDR3 is built from 14 residues. CDR1 and CDR2 (germline): KGHDR, SFDVKD. The CDR3 here is CATSEPGNTGELFF. The CDR3 region has the DNA TGTGCCACCAGTGAGCCGGGAAACACCGGGGAGCTGTTTTTT.

This sequence joins TRBV19 and TRBJ1-1; 8 positions match TRBD1. Trimming removed 7 bases from V and 8 bases from J; junction bases left unmatched: 9. Per the germline V gene, CDR1 is LNHDA and CDR2 is SQIVND (reference sequence). The CDR3 loop spans 13 amino acids. CDR3 loop: CASTSQGAGEAFF. The CDR3 region has the DNA TGTGCCAGTACCTCCCAGGGGGCAGGGGAAGCTTTCTTT. The full variable domain, its missing parts supplied by reference TRBV19 and TRBJ1-1, is DGGITQSPKYLFRKEGQNVTLSCEQNLNHDAMYWYRQDPGQGLRLIYYSQIVNDFQKGDIAEGYSVSREKKESFPLTVTSAQKNPTAFYLCASTSQGAGEAFFGQGTRLTVV.

This clone was observed a handful of times. This rearrangement joins TRBV5-1 to TRBJ2-7; 10 bases fit TRBD2. J gave up 1 base and V 1 base, and 17 bases lay outside the gene matches. The CDR3 is 20 residues long. From germline, CDR1 is SGHRS and CDR2 YFSETQ. In DNA form, the CDR3 reads TGCGCCAGCAGCTTGAGGTTCGGGGCTAGCGGGAGCGGGGTATCCTACGAGCAGTACTTC. It is translated as CASSLRFGASGSGVSYEQYF. Together with reference TRBV5-1 and TRBJ2-7, the CDR3 gives the full variable domain: KAGVTQTPRYLIKTRGQQVTLSCSPISGHRSVSWYQQTPGQGLQFLFEYFSETQRNKGNFPGRFSGRQFSNSRSEMNVSTLELGDSALYLCASSLRFGASGSGVSYEQYFGPGTRLTVT.

CDR3: CASSVGLADTQYF. Here the CDR3 DNA reads TGTGCCAGCAGCGTAGGGCTAGCGGATACGCAGTATTTT. The J gene is TRBJ2-3, the V gene TRBV9, with D possibly TRBD2 on 6 matching bases. Trimming cost V 0 bases and J 6 bases, with 8 bases left between them. Germline CDR1 and CDR2: SGDLS and YYNGEE. The CDR3 length is 13 residues. The whole variable domain, remainder taken from reference TRBV9 and TRBJ2-3, is DSGVTQTPKHLITATGQRVTLRCSPRSGDLSVYWYQQSLDQGLQFLIQYYNGEERAKGNILERFSAQQFPDLHSELNLSSLELGDSALYFCASSVGLADTQYFGPGTRLTVL.

The V call is TRBV11-2, the J call TRBJ2-1; TRBD2 matches 8 bases. The CDR3 totals 14 residues. Unmatched junction bases numbered 5, after V lost 0 bases and J lost 10 bases. The germline gives CDR1 SGHAT, CDR2 FQNNGV. The CDR3 nucleotides are TGTGCCAGCAGCTTAGATCGGGGGGGACGGGAGCAGTTCTTC. It encodes CASSLDRGGREQFF.

The genes are TRBV24-1 and TRBJ2-3, with TRBD2 matching 11 bases. The CDR3 loop spans 17 amino acids. The V and J ends lost 7 bases and 5 bases, in that order; junction bases with no gene match: 13. Germline-derived CDR1 and CDR2 are KGHDR and SFDVKD. The CDR3 loop reads CATSPPTSGSEKDTQYF. The DNA of the CDR3 is TGTGCCACCAGCCCCCCAACTAGCGGGAGTGAGAAAGATACGCAGTATTTT.

J is TRBJ2-3 and V is TRBV7-2; the D gene is possibly TRBD2 (5 bases). V was shortened by 6 bases and J by 5 bases, with 21 bases between the two germline ends. The CDR3 contains 16 residues. The germline gives CDR1 SGHTA, CDR2 FQGNSA. Written as DNA, the CDR3 is TGTGCCAGCAGAAAATGGCTAGGACTCTCACAAGATACGCAGTATTTT. Translating it yields CASRKWLGLSQDTQYF.

V is TRBV5-5 and J is TRBJ1-4; TRBD1 aligns across 9 bases. CDR1 is SGHKS and CDR2 is YYEKEE in the germline V gene (reference sequence). J was trimmed by 8 bases and V by 5 bases; bases with no gene match: 4. This CDR3 contains 13 residues. The CDR3 region has the DNA TGTGCCAGCAGTGGGACAGGGAACGAAAAACTGTTTTTT. Translated, it gives CASSGTGNEKLFF.

As DNA, the CDR3 is TGTGCCAGCAGCTCGCGGGTAGGAACAGCTTCCTACAATGAGCAGTTCTTC. This codes for CASSSRVGTASYNEQFF. V and J are TRBV5-4 and TRBJ2-1; D possibly corresponds to TRBD2 (5 bases). This CDR3 contains 17 residues. Trimming left V 3 bases short and J 1 base short, with 17 bases between. CDR1 is SGHNT, CDR2 YYREEE, per germline (reference sequence).

The chain has TRBV11-3 and TRBJ2-2; 9 nucleotides match TRBD2. V lost 5 bases and J lost 5; bases outside the gene matches: 6. The CDR3 covers 15 residues. The V gene's germline CDR1 is SGHNT and CDR2 YENEEA. The CDR3 nucleotides read TGTGCCAGCAGCCCTACTAGCGGGCAAACCGGGGAGCTGTTTTTT. It yields the protein CASSPTSGQTGELFF. Using reference TRBV11-3 and TRBJ2-2 for the parts outside the CDR3, the full variable domain is EAGVVQSPRYKIIEKKQPVAFWCNPISGHNTLYWYLQNLGQGPELLIRYENEEAVDDSQLPKDRFSAERLKGVDSTLKIQPAELGDSAVYLCASSPTSGQTGELFFGEGSRLTVL.